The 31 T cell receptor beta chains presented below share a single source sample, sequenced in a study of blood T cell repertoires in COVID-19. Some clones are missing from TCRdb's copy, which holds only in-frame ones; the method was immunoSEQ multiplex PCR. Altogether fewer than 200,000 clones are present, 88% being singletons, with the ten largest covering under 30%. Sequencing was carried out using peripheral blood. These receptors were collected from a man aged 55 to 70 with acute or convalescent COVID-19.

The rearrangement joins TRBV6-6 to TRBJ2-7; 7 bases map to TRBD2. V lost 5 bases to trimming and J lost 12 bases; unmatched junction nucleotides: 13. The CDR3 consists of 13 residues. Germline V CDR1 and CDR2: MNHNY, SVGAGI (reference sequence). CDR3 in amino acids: CASSRGAAGVPYF. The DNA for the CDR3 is TGTGCCAGCAGTCGCGGGGCGGCGGGAGTTCCGTACTTC.

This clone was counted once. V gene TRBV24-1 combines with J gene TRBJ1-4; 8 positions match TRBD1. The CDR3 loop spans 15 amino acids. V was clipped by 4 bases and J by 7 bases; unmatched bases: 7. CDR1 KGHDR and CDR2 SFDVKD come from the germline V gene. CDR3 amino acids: CATSDSGGSGEKLFF. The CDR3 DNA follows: TGTGCCACCAGTGACTCAGGGGGCAGTGGTGAAAAACTGTTTTTT.

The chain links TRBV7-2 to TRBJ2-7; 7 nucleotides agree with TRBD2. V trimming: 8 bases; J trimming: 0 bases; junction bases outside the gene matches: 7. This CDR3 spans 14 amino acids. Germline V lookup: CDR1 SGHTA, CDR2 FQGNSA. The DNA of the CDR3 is TGTGCCAGCGGGGCGGGGGTCCGCTCCTACGAGCAGTACTTC. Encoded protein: CASGAGVRSYEQYF.

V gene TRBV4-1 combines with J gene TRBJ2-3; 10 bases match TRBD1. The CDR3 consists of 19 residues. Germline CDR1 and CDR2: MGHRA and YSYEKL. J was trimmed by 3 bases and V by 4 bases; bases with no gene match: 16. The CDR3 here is CASSLTSSGTGVETDTQYF. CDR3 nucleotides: TGCGCCAGCAGCCTTACTTCTTCCGGGACAGGGGTAGAAACAGATACGCAGTATTTT.

CDR3 DNA: TGTGCCACCAGTGATCCTTGGACAGGGGGCAGGGAGACCCAGTACTTC. This sequence encodes CATSDPWTGGRETQYF. The chain is built from TRBV24-1 and TRBJ2-5; 11 bases are a match to TRBD1. V shed 3 bases and J 5 bases; nucleotides not matched to a gene: 7. CDR1 is KGHDR and CDR2 is SFDVKD in the germline V gene. This CDR3 is 16 amino acids long.

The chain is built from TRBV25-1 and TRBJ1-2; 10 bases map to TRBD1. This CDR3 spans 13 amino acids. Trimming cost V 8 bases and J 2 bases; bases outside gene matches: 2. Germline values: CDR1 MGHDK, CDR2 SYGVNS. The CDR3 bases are TGTGCCAGCGGGGGACAGGGGAACTATGGCTACACCTTC. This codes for CASGGQGNYGYTF.

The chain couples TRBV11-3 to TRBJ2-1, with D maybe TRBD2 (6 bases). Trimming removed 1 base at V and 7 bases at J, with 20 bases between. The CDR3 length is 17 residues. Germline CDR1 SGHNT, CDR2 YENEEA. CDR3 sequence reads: CASSLVREPLAWNEQFF. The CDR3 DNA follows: TGTGCCAGCAGCTTAGTTCGGGAGCCCTTGGCGTGGAATGAGCAGTTCTTC.

The CDR3 protein is CASSIGDRLFGEQFF. The CDR3 DNA is TGTGCCAGTAGTATAGGGGACAGGCTTTTTGGTGAGCAGTTCTTC. The chain links TRBV19 to TRBJ2-1, with 8 bases aligning to TRBD1. Germline CDR1 is LNHDA and CDR2 is SQIVND (reference sequence). Germline trimming cut 1 base from V and 9 bases from J; bases unmatched to any gene: 8. The CDR3 runs 15 residues. The full variable domain, its missing parts supplied by reference TRBV19 and TRBJ2-1, is DGGITQSPKYLFRKEGQNVTLSCEQNLNHDAMYWYRQDPGQGLRLIYYSQIVNDFQKGDIAEGYSVSREKKESFPLTVTSAQKNPTAFYLCASSIGDRLFGEQFFGPGTRLTVL.

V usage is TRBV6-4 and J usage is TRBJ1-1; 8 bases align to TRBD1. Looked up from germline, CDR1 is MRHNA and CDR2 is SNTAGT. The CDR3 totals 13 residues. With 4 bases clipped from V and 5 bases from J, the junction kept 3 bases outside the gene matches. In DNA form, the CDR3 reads TGTGCCAGCAGTGTCGACAGGGGAACTGAAGCTTTCTTT. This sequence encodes CASSVDRGTEAFF.

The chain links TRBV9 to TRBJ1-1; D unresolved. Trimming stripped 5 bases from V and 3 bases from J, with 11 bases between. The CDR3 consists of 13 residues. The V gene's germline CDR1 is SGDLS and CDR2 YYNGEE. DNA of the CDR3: TGTGCCAGCAGTGCCGGCGGGTACACTGAAGCTTTCTTT. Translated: CASSAGGYTEAFF. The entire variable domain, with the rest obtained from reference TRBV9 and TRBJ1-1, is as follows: DSGVTQTPKHLITATGQRVTLRCSPRSGDLSVYWYQQSLDQGLQFLIQYYNGEERAKGNILERFSAQQFPDLHSELNLSSLELGDSALYFCASSAGGYTEAFFGQGTRLTVV.

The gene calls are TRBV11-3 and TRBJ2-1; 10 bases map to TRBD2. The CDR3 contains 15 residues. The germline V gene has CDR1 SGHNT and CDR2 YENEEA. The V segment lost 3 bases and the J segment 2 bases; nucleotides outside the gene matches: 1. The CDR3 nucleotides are TGTGCCAGCAGCTTTAGCGGGAGGACCTACAATGAGCAGTTCTTC. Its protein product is CASSFSGRTYNEQFF.

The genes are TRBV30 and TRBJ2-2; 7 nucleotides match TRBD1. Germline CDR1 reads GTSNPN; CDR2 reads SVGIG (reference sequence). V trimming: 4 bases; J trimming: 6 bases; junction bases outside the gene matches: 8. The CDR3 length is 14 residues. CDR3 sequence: CAWTVYRGAGELFF. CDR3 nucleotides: TGTGCCTGGACCGTGTACAGGGGAGCCGGGGAGCTGTTTTTT.

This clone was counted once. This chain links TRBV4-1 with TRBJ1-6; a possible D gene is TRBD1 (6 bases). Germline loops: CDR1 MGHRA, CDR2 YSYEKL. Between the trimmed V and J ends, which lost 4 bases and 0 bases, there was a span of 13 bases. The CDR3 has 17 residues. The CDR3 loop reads CASSRPGVSSYNSPLHF. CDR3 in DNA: TGCGCCAGCAGCCGTCCAGGGGTCAGCTCCTATAATTCACCCCTCCACTTT.

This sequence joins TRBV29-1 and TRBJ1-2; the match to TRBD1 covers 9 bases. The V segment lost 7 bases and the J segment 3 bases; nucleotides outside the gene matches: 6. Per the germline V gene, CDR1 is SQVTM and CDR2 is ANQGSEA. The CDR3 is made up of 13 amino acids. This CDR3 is CSATGGADYGYTF. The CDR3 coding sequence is TGCAGCGCAACAGGGGGCGCTGACTATGGCTACACCTTC.

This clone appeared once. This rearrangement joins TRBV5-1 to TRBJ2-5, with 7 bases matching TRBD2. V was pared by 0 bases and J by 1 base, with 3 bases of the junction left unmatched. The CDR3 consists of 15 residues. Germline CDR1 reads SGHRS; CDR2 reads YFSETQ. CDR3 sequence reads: CASSLEVAGQETQYF. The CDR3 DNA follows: TGCGCCAGCAGCTTGGAGGTAGCGGGCCAAGAGACCCAGTACTTC.

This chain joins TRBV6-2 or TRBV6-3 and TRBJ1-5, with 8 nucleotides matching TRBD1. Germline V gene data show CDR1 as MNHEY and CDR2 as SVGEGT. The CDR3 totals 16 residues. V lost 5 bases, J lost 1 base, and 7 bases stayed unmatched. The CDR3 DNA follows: TGTGCCAGCAGTCCAACAGGGGGAGTGAGCAATCAGCCCCAGCATTTT. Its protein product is CASSPTGGVSNQPQHF.

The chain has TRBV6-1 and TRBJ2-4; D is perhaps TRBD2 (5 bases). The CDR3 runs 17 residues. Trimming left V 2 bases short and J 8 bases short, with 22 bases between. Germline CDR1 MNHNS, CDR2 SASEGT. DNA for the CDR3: TGTGCCAGCAGTGAATGGGGTGGTGGGAGCCGAGGAGACATTCAGTACTTC. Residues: CASSEWGGGSRGDIQYF.

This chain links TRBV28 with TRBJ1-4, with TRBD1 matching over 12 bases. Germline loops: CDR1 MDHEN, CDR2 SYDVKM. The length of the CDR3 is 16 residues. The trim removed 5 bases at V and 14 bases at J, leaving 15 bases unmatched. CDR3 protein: CASSLAPGTGGISLFF. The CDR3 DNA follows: TGTGCCAGCAGTCTAGCCCCCGGGACAGGGGGCATTTCGCTGTTTTTT.

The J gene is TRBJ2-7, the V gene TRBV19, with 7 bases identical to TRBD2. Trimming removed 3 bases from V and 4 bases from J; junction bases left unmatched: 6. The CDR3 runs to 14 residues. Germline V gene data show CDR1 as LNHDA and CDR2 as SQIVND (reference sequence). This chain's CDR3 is CASSIELARYEQYF. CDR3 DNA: TGTGCCAGTAGTATTGAACTAGCGAGGTACGAGCAGTACTTC. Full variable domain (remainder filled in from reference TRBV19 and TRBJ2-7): DGGITQSPKYLFRKEGQNVTLSCEQNLNHDAMYWYRQDPGQGLRLIYYSQIVNDFQKGDIAEGYSVSREKKESFPLTVTSAQKNPTAFYLCASSIELARYEQYFGPGTRLTVT.

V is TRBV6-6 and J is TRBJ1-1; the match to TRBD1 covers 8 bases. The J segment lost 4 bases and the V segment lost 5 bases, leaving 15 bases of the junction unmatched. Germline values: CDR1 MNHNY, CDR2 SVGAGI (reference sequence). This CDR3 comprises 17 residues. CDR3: CASSPRAAGGRGTEAFF. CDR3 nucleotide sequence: TGTGCCAGCAGTCCCCGAGCAGCAGGGGGCCGGGGCACTGAAGCTTTCTTT.

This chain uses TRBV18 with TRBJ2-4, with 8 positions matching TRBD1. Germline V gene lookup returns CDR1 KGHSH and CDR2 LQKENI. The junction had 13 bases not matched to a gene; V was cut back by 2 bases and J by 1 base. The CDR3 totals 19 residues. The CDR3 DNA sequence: TGTGCCAGCTCACCAACGGGCCAGGGGGCGTTTATGGCCAAAAACATTCAGTACTTC. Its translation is CASSPTGQGAFMAKNIQYF.

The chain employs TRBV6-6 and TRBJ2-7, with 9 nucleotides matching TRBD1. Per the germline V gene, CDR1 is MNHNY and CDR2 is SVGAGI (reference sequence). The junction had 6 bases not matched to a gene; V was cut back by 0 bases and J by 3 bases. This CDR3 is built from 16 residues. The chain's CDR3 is CASSYSTRTGDYEQYV. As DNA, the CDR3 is TGTGCCAGCAGTTACTCAACCAGGACAGGGGACTACGAGCAGTACGTC.

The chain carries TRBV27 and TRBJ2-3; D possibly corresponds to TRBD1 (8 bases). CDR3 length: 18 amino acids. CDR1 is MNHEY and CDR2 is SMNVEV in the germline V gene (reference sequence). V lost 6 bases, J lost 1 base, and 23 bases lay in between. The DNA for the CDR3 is TGTGCCAGCAGCTCCGATACAGGGGGGGAGGAAGGCACAGATACGCAGTATTTT. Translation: CASSSDTGGEEGTDTQYF.

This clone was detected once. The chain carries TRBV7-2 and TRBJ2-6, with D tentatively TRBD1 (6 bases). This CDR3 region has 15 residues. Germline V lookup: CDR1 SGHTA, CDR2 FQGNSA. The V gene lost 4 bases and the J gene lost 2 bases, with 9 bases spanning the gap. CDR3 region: CASSWAGAGANVLTF. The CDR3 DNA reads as TGTGCCAGCAGCTGGGCAGGGGCTGGGGCCAACGTCCTGACTTTC.

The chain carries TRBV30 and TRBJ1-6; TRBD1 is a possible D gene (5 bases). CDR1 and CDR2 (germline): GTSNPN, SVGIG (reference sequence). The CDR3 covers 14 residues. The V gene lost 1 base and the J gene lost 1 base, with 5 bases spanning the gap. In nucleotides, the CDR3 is TGTGCCTGGAGTGGACAGTCCTATAATTCACCCCTCCACTTT. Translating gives CAWSGQSYNSPLHF.

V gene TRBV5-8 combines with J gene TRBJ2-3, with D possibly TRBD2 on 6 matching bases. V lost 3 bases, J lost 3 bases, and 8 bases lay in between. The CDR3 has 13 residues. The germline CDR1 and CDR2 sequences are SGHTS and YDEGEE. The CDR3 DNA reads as TGTGCCAGCAGCTGGGGGGAGACAGATACGCAGTATTTT. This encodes CASSWGETDTQYF. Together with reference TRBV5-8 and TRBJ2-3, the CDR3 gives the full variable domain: EAGVTQSPTHLIKTRGQQATLRCSPISGHTSVYWYQQALGLGLQFLLWYDEGEERNRGNFPPRFSGRQFPNYSSELNVNALELEDSALYLCASSWGETDTQYFGPGTRLTVL.

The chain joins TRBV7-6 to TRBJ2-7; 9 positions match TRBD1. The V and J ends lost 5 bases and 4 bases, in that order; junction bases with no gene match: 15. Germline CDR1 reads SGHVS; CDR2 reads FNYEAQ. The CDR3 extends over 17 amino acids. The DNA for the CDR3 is TGTGCCAGCAGCCCCAACGAGGACAGGGGCACGGGGTACGAGCAGTACGTC. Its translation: CASSPNEDRGTGYEQYV.

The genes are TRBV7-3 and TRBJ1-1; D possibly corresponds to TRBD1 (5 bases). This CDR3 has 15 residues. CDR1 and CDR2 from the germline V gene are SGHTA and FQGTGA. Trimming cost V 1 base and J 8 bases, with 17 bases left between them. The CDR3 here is CASSLIPGRDSEAFF. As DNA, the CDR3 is TGTGCCAGCAGCTTAATTCCAGGGAGGGATAGCGAAGCTTTCTTT.

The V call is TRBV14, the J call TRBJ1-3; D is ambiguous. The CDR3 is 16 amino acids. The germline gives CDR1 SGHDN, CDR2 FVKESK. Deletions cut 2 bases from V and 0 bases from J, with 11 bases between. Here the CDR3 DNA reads TGTGCCAGCAGCCAACGTGCCCCAGGCTCTGGAAACACCATATATTTT. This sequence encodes CASSQRAPGSGNTIYF.

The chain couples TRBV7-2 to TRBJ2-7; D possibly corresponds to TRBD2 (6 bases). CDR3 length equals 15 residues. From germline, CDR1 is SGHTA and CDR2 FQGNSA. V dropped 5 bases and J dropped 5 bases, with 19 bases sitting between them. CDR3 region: CASSGQAGFYNEQYF. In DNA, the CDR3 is TGTGCCAGCAGCGGCCAGGCGGGATTCTACAACGAGCAGTACTTC. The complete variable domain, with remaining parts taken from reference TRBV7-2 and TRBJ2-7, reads GAGVSQSPSNKVTEKGKDVELRCDPISGHTALYWYRQSLGQGLEFLIYFQGNSAPDKSGLPSDRFSAERTGGSVSTLTIQRTQQEDSAVYLCASSGQAGFYNEQYFGPGTRLTVT.

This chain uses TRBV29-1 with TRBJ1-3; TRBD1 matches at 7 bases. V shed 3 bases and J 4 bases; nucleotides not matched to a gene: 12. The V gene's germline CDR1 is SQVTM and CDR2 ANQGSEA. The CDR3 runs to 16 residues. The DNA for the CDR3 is TGCAGCGTTGATGGGGAAGGGGGCTGGGTAGGAAACACCATATATTTT. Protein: CSVDGEGGWVGNTIYF.